This T cell receptor (beta chain) derives from a study of blood T cell repertoires in COVID-19 (dated by TCRdb to about 2020). Some background on the complete study: The collaborator samples originated in the United States, Italy and Spain and spanned the acute and convalescent phases of COVID-19. The prospective study material was composed of cDNA or gDNA derived from T cells, B-cell-depleted T cells, or PBMCs. Subjects who had been exposed to COVID-19, were actively infected with it, or had recovered from it provided the deeply sampled blood TCRbeta repertoires that made up the dataset. The repertoires were made available in a free public database intended to serve as a resource for research on the immune response to SARS-CoV-2. The samples were drawn from two sources: the first 160 participants of the ongoing ImmuneRACE study, and 1,000 to 1,500 subjects contributed by 6 global collaborators. Nearly every sample came with metadata listing a de-identified subject ID, COVID-19 status, age in years and sex. Where available, HLA class I and class II types were taken from metadata supplied by the sample provider and were not determined by assay-based typing.

One collaborating source in Seattle enrolled patients during active infection and followed them longitudinally through the course of disease. Collaborating institutions collected whole blood in K2EDTA tubes following their own protocols. For TCRbeta analysis, collaborators shipped samples in one of three forms: frozen whole blood, isolated PBMCs, or DNA extracted from either of those sample types. The paper's findings and limits, for the study overall: Clinical and demographic metadata were provided uncurated, with the amount varying by source and participant.

The CDR1 and CDR2 encoded by the germline V gene are MGHDK and SYGVNS. The CDR3 has 16 amino acids, counting the end cysteine and phenylalanine. CDR3 DNA only is kept here, 48 bases in frame from base 1. Trimmed from V: 4 bases; trimmed from J: 3 bases; junction bases lacking a gene match: 7. With regard to this clone: The antigen it binds to is not known. Base qualities are missing; no much larger clone stands one base away.

TCRbeta CDR3 regions were amplified from genomic DNA by means of the immunoSEQ Assay, a bias-controlled multiplex PCR. On the study's bioinformatics: Nucleated cell counts per sample were estimated from amplification of reference gene primers within the assay. To quantify the absolute abundance of each unique TCRbeta CDR3 rearrangement, sequence reads were collapsed and filtered. For each sample, productive Simpson clonality was calculated as the square root of Simpson's diversity index across productive rearrangements. TCRdb's version of the immuneACCESS table is confined to in-frame rearrangements and falls short of the full clone set. An unresolved V gene accounts for under half of the shortfall where checked; the remainder is of unknown origin. V, J and clone size were drawn from that table, and D and trimming were deduced from the DNA. The sample profile shows approximately 69,000 clones; 84% of them were found once. Less than 15% of the sample is held by the ten biggest clonotypes.

Sequenced material: peripheral blood. The receptor comes from a middle-aged man with COVID-19, enrolled during active disease. This chain joins TRBV25-1 to TRBJ1-2, and 11 junctional nucleotides match TRBD1. The DNA sequence follows: TGTGCCAGCAGTGGGGGGACAGGGGGTTCCTACTATGGCTACACCTTC. Its amino acids are CASSGGTGGSYYGYTF.